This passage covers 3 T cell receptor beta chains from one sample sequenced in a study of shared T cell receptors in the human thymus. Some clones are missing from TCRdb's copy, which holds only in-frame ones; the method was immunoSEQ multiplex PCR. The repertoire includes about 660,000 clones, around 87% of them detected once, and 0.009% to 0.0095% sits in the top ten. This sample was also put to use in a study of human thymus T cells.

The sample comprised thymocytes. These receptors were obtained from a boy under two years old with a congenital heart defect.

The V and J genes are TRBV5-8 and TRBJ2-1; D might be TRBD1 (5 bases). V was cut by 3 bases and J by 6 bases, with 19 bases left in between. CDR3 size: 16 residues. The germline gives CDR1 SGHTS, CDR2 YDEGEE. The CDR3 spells CASSCLDSLGPNEQFF. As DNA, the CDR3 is TGTGCCAGCAGCTGTCTTGACAGCCTGGGGCCCAATGAGCAGTTCTTC.

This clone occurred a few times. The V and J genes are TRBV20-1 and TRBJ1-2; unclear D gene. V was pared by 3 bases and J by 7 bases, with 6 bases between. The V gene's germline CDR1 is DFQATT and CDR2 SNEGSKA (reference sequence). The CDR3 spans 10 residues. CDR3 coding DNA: TGCAGTGCTAGCCGTAGTGGCTACACCTTC. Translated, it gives CSASRSGYTF.

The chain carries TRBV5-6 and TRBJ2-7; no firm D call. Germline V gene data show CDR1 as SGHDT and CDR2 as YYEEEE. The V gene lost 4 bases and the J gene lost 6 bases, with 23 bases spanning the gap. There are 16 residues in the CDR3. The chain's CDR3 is CASSPSTRNEPLEQYF. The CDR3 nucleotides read TGTGCCAGCAGCCCTTCGACTCGGAACGAGCCCCTCGAGCAGTACTTC. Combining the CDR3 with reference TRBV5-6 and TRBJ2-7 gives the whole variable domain DAGVTQSPTHLIKTRGQQVTLRCSPKSGHDTVSWYQQALGQGPQFIFQYYEEEERQRGNFPDRFSGHQFPNYSSELNVNALLLGDSALYLCASSPSTRNEPLEQYFGPGTRLTVT.